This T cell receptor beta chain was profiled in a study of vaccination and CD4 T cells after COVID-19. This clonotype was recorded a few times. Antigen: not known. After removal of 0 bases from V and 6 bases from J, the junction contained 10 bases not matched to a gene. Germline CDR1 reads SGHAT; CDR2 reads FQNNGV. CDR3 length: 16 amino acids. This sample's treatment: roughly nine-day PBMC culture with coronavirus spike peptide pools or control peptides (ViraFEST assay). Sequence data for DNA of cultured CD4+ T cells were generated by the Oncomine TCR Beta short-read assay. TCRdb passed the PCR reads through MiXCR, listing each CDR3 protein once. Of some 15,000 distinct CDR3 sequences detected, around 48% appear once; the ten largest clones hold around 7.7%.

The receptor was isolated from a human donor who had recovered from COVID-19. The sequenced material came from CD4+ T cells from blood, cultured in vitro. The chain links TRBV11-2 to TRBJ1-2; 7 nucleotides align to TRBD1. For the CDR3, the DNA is TGTGCCAGCAGCTTAGATCGAGGGGGCGGAACCCATGGCTACACCTTC. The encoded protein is CASSLDRGGGTHGYTF.